Shown below are 4 T cell receptor beta chains from a single sample sequenced in a study of human T cells and chemical hapten exposure. TCRdb re-analysed the RACE reads in MiXCR, keeping a single row per CDR3 protein. This table holds around 120,000 distinct CDR3 sequences, approximately 13% found once. Time point noted: pre-sensitization, week 0. The treatment denotes: therapeutic diphenylcyclopropenone sensitization with weekly scalp DPC. The starting material was whole blood, obtained in connection with sensitization to the hapten diphenylcyclopropenone (DPC). The receptors were gathered from a woman aged 18-29 years with alopecia areata. Some clones in this sample may be carry-over from other donors' samples.

This clonotype has only a few counts. The chain is built from TRBV19 and TRBJ1-1, with unresolved D. Looked up from germline, CDR1 is LNHDA and CDR2 is SQIVND (reference sequence). CDR3 length equals 12 residues. Trimming pared 4 bases from V and 6 bases from J, leaving 9 bases between. The CDR3, as DNA: TGTGCCAGTAGTAGGGGAGAAGCTGAAGCTTTCTTT. This translates into CASSRGEAEAFF.

This clonotype has more than one count but fewer than ten. The gene calls are TRBV29-1 and TRBJ1-2, with 7 bases matching TRBD1. V was pared by 0 bases and J by 2 bases, with 3 bases of the junction left unmatched. CDR3 length: 14 amino acids. Germline values: CDR1 SQVTM, CDR2 ANQGSEA. The CDR3 sequence: CSVEDRGQNYGYTF. The CDR3 DNA sequence: TGCAGCGTTGAAGACAGGGGACAGAACTATGGCTACACCTTC.

Many counts were recorded for this clonotype. V gene TRBV9 combines with J gene TRBJ2-3, with TRBD1 as a possible D gene (5 bases). The CDR3 length is 14 residues. CDR1 and CDR2 from the germline V gene are SGDLS and YYNGEE. V dropped 1 base and J dropped 5 bases, with 11 bases sitting between them. The CDR3 DNA follows: TGTGCCAGCAGCGTACGTATCAGGGAAGATACGCAGTATTTT. Protein product: CASSVRIREDTQYF. Filled out from reference TRBV9 and TRBJ2-3, the complete variable domain reads DSGVTQTPKHLITATGQRVTLRCSPRSGDLSVYWYQQSLDQGLQFLIQYYNGEERAKGNILERFSAQQFPDLHSELNLSSLELGDSALYFCASSVRIREDTQYFGPGTRLTVL.

This chain links TRBV6-2 or TRBV6-3 with TRBJ2-7; no clear D. The CDR3 is made up of 13 amino acids. The germline V and J ends were trimmed by 5 bases and 3 bases, with 11 bases remaining between them. From germline, CDR1 is MNHEY and CDR2 SVGEGT. CDR3 DNA: TGTGCCAGCAGTCGATTGACTTACTACGAGCAGTACTTC. This codes for CASSRLTYYEQYF.